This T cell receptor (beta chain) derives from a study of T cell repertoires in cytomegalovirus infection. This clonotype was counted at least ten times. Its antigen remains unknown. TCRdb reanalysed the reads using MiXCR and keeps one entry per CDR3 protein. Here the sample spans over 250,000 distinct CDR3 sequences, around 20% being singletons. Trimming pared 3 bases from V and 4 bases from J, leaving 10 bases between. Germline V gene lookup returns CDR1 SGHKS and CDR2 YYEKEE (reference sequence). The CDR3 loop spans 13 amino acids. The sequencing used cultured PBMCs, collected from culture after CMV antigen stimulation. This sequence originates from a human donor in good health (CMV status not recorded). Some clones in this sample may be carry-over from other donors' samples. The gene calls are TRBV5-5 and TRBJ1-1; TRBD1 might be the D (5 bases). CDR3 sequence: CASSSTAVTEAFF. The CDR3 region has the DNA TGTGCCAGCAGCTCGACAGCGGTCACTGAAGCTTTCTTT.